The clone carrying this T cell receptor (beta chain) is a singleton in its sample. This specimen belongs to a study of OX40 agonist ivuxolimab in advanced cancers. Germline values: CDR1 MNHNS, CDR2 SASEGT. This CDR3 contains 10 residues. Trimming took off 5 bases at V and 6 bases at J, with 3 bases between the two ends. Measured with immunoSEQ multiplex PCR; TCRdb has only the in-frame clones, and not every one. The table shows roughly 34,000 clones, with about 83% occurring only once. The V call is TRBV6-1, the J call TRBJ2-3; no reliable D call. This material consisted of CD4+ or CD8+ T cells sorted from blood, taken in a trial of the OX40 agonist ivuxolimab. The sequence was collected from an adult with an advanced solid tumor such as melanoma, head and neck, liver or kidney cancer. CDR3 region: CASSLDTQYF. The DNA for the CDR3 is TGTGCCAGCAGTCTGGATACGCAGTATTTT.